This record looks at one T cell receptor (beta chain) sequence and its context. It has no known antigen specificity. Nothing much larger sits one base from this clone, and base qualities are not available. This record belongs to a study of T cell responses to AZD1222 COVID-19 vaccine (dated by TCRdb to the early 2020s). In the study overall: Because spike-specific TCR depth and breadth did not differ between the two schedules, AZD1222 recipients who got a second dose at roughly 4 weeks were pooled with those who got a second dose at roughly 12 weeks. TCR sequencing covered 230 or so trial participants: 207 given two doses of AZD1222 and approximately 26 given two doses of MenACWY control vaccine. Trial participants were enrolled by age into 18-55, 56-69 and 70-plus year subgroups, with roughly 150, 30 and 60 TCR-sequenced participants respectively.

The CDR3 regions of human TCRbeta chains were analyzed by immunosequencing. The paper's data handling went like this. Repertoire TCRs were checked for matches against a reference library of SARS-CoV-2-specific TCRs that had been generated using the MIRA antigen-specificity platform. Breadth was defined as the fraction of unique TCRs that were SARS-CoV-2-associated. Depth was defined as the fraction of total T cells that were SARS-CoV-2-associated. Using the MIRA data, every spike-specific TCR was mapped to the spike region that the TCR reacted to and assigned to either a CD4 or a CD8 class. Log10-transformed breadth and depth values were compared by one-way ANOVA with Sidak's multiple comparisons tests. TCRdb re-hosts the immuneACCESS table, in-frame sequences only. Its copies lack some clones; in the studies checked, an unresolved V gene accounts for under half of them, and the cause for the rest is not known. The V and J calls and clone size are taken from that table; D and trimming were inferred from the DNA. Counted in this sample were about 170,000 clones; 85% to 90% of them appeared once. The leading ten clones occupy 6.9% of the sample.

What the study reported, not specific to this receptor: Vaccine-associated CD4 TCRs spanned the whole spike protein, with dominant responses in regions 160-218 and 743-854. Only 5 to 7 AZD1222 recipients were SARS-CoV-2 seropositive at baseline, limiting conclusions about previously exposed vaccinees. In the small 56-69-year group, the increase in depth fell short of significance, most likely because of low power. Reportedly, close to half of the unique spike-specific TCRs recognized epitopes lying outside the regions that are mutated in the B.1.351 and B.1.1.7 variants. No day 14 peak-response samples were available, so repertoires were characterized only after the peak T cell response. Spike-specific TCR breadth and depth rose significantly after two AZD1222 doses compared with day 0 and with MenACWY recipients. Participants were mostly white British, with more females than males. The authors suggested clonal diversity may have been underestimated.

The time point tag for this specimen amounts to: baseline before first vaccination. The vaccinee samples were drawn from two UK trials, COV001 and COV002, one of which was a single-blind randomized controlled phase 2/3 trial testing AZD1222 (ChAdOx1 nCoV-19) in healthy adults. Trial participant PBMC samples were collected at day 0 and day 28 after the second dose for TCRbeta chain sequencing. This receptor was identified in an adult in good health. The sample consisted of peripheral blood, taken on day 0 of AZD1222 vaccination.

The CDR3 here reads CASSLAATGQTNAKNIQYF. In nucleotide form, the sequence is TGCGCCAGCAGCTTGGCCGCAACGGGACAGACCAATGCCAAAAACATTCAGTACTTC. The chain is assembled from TRBV5-1 and TRBJ2-4, with 7 bases aligning to TRBD1. CDR1 and CDR2 (SGHRS, YFSETQ) derive from the germline V gene. Relative to germline, V is missing 0 bases and J is missing 1 base, with 13 bases of the junction outside any gene match. The CDR3 runs 19 amino acids, cysteine and phenylalanine included. The entry retains the CDR3 DNA only, 57 bases that are in frame from base 1.